This passage covers 11 T cell receptor beta chains from one sample sequenced in a study of control samples from healthy donors and cancer patients. Sequencing used immunoSEQ multiplex PCR; TCRdb keeps in-frame clones, though not all of them. The data show roughly 120,000 clones, with approximately 90% seen just once and 3.7% held by the top ten. Sequencing used PBMCs. The receptors here all came from a woman aged 55-69 years with lung cancer.

The genes are TRBV30 and TRBJ1-1; D is unresolved. Per germline, CDR1 GTSNPN and CDR2 SVGIG (reference sequence). The V end was cut by 2 bases, the J end by 4 bases, with 8 bases between. This CDR3 is built from 12 residues. The CDR3 DNA sequence: TGTGCCTGGAGTATGGTAAGCACTGAAGCTTTCTTT. Residues: CAWSMVSTEAFF.

This clone is a singleton in its sample. The rearrangement joins TRBV7-8 to TRBJ1-2, with D perhaps TRBD1 (6 bases). Germline lookup yields CDR1 SGHVS and CDR2 FQNEAQ. The CDR3 is 14 residues long. The V gene lost 2 bases and the J gene lost 8 bases, with 15 bases spanning the gap. Here the CDR3 DNA reads TGTGCCAGCAGCTTATTTTTAACCACAGGGGGCTACACCTTC. It encodes CASSLFLTTGGYTF.

This chain connects TRBV30 to TRBJ1-1; D not certain. The V end lost 0 bases, the J end lost 4 bases, and 6 bases lay between the germline ends. Germline loops: CDR1 GTSNPN, CDR2 SVGIG (reference sequence). The CDR3 is made up of 12 amino acids. This CDR3 reads CAWSVTGTEAFF. CDR3 in DNA: TGTGCCTGGAGTGTTACGGGCACTGAAGCTTTCTTT.

The chain joins TRBV7-9 to TRBJ1-1, with D perhaps matching TRBD1 (5 bases). Germline V gene data show CDR1 as SEHNR and CDR2 as FQNEAQ (reference sequence). V lost 0 bases and J 5 bases, leaving 10 bases between the germline ends. The CDR3 has 14 amino acids. The CDR3: CASSLALGGTEAFF. CDR3 nucleotide sequence: TGTGCCAGCAGCTTAGCGCTGGGGGGGACTGAAGCTTTCTTT.

As DNA, the CDR3 is TGTGCCAGCAGCAGGGGGACAGGGGCCTACGAGCAGTACTTC. Its protein product is CASSRGTGAYEQYF. The chain employs TRBV9 and TRBJ2-7; 10 nucleotides line up with TRBD1. The germline CDR1 and CDR2 sequences are SGDLS and YYNGEE. V dropped 4 bases and J dropped 2; count of bases not matched to a gene: 3. The CDR3 totals 14 residues. The variable domain in full, with the rest retrieved from reference TRBV9 and TRBJ2-7, is DSGVTQTPKHLITATGQRVTLRCSPRSGDLSVYWYQQSLDQGLQFLIQYYNGEERAKGNILERFSAQQFPDLHSELNLSSLELGDSALYFCASSRGTGAYEQYFGPGTRLTVT.

The chain combines TRBV4-1 with TRBJ1-3, with D uncertain. Germline CDR1 MGHRA, CDR2 YSYEKL. Trimming removed 0 bases at V and 1 base at J, with 1 base between. The CDR3 totals 13 residues. CDR3 DNA: TGCGCCAGCAGCCAAGATTCTGGAAACACCATATATTTT. Translated, it gives CASSQDSGNTIYF.

The rearrangement links TRBV19 to TRBJ1-3; the D gene is possibly TRBD1 (6 bases). This CDR3 comprises 14 residues. CDR1 is LNHDA, CDR2 SQIVND, per germline (reference sequence). Trimming took 5 bases from V and 3 from J, leaving 11 bases between them. The chain's CDR3 is CASSPDRLGNTIYF. The CDR3 coding sequence is TGTGCCAGTAGTCCGGACAGACTTGGAAACACCATATATTTT.

Of note for this clone: In the same sample, other DNA sequences code for this CDR3. The chain recombines TRBV18 with TRBJ1-1; TRBD1 matches at 7 bases. The CDR3 runs 14 residues. CDR1 is KGHSH and CDR2 is LQKENI in the germline V gene. V lost 1 base to trimming and J lost 3 bases; unmatched junction nucleotides: 2. The CDR3 sequence is CASSPQGADTEAFF. CDR3 nucleotide sequence: TGTGCCAGCTCACCACAGGGGGCGGACACTGAAGCTTTCTTT. The variable domain in full, completed from reference TRBV18 and TRBJ1-1, reads NAGVMQNPRHLVRRRGQEARLRCSPMKGHSHVYWYRQLPEEGLKFMVYLQKENIIDESGMPKERFSAEFPKEGPSILRIQQVVRGDSAAYFCASSPQGADTEAFFGQGTRLTVV.

The chain uses TRBV5-1 and TRBJ1-2, with 9 bases aligning to TRBD1. The CDR3 contains 16 residues. The V gene's germline CDR1 is SGHRS and CDR2 YFSETQ. Germline trimming cut 1 base from V and 6 bases from J; bases unmatched to any gene: 10. The CDR3: CASSLSPGQGLHGYTF. The DNA for the CDR3 is TGCGCCAGCAGCTTGTCCCCGGGACAGGGTCTCCATGGCTACACCTTC.

This chain uses TRBV6-5 with TRBJ2-2, with 7 positions matching TRBD1. CDR1 and CDR2 from the germline V gene are MNHEY and SVGAGI. The CDR3 spans 15 residues. The trim removed 3 bases at V and 7 bases at J, leaving 8 bases unmatched. The DNA of the CDR3 is TGTGCCAGCAGTTATGTAACAGGGGCGGGCGGGGAGCTGTTTTTT. Translated, it gives CASSYVTGAGGELFF.

The rearrangement uses TRBV7-2 and TRBJ2-1; D perhaps matches TRBD2 (6 bases). This CDR3 is 12 amino acids long. V was shortened by 2 bases and J by 7 bases, with 6 bases between the two germline ends. The germline CDR1 and CDR2 sequences are SGHTA and FQGNSA. CDR3 in amino acids: CASSLRGNEQFF. CDR3 nucleotide sequence: TGTGCCAGCAGCTTACGGGGGAATGAGCAGTTCTTC. Looking up the rest from reference TRBV7-2 and TRBJ2-1 gives the full variable domain: GAGVSQSPSNKVTEKGKDVELRCDPISGHTALYWYRQSLGQGLEFLIYFQGNSAPDKSGLPSDRFSAERTGGSVSTLTIQRTQQEDSAVYLCASSLRGNEQFFGPGTRLTVL.